Listed here is a single T cell receptor beta chain. The source of the sample is a study of blood T cell repertoires in COVID-19. Study at large: Sites in the United States, Italy and Spain provided acute and convalescent COVID-19 samples.

Source study methods: Amplification of reference gene primers provided the estimated nucleated cell counts. Profiling relied on immunoSEQ multiplex PCR, and the TCRdb table lists in-frame clones only, not all of them. V, J and clone size are those of that table, while D and trimming were read from the DNA. The sample has about 240,000 clones, roughly 83% seen once. Germline assignment: CDR1 SGHRS and CDR2 YFSETQ. Trimming left V 0 bases short and J 1 base short, with 19 bases between. The CDR3 consists of 18 residues. Material: peripheral blood. The origin of this receptor is an elderly man with acute or convalescent COVID-19. The chain employs TRBV5-1 and TRBJ1-1; tentative D call: TRBD1 (6 bases). CDR3 protein: CASSLASSGATSNTEAFF. CDR3 DNA: TGCGCCAGCAGCTTGGCATCATCAGGGGCGACCTCGAACACTGAAGCTTTCTTT.